The rows below give T cell receptor beta chains drawn from one sample of a study of blood T cell repertoires in COVID-19. The method was immunoSEQ multiplex PCR; TCRdb's version includes in-frame clones alone and lacks a portion of them. The sample yields 220,000 or so clones, approximately 84% seen once. The sequenced sample was peripheral blood. The source is an elderly woman with acute or convalescent COVID-19. Each CDR3 is given without its conserved first and last residue.

TRBJ1-3 | TRBV29-1 | SVRRRDSENTIY
TRBJ1-5 | TRBV5-5 | ASSPEDQGQPQH
TRBJ2-3 | TRBV3-1/TRBV3-2 | ASSPSGVKTDTQY
TRBJ1-5 | TRBV19 | ASSITAGSNQPQH
TRBJ1-1 | TRBV7-9 | ASSQQGIEAF
TRBJ1-6 | TRBV2 | ASSGQGDAYSPLH
TRBJ1-1 | TRBV7-8 | ASSFQRQGTEAF
TRBJ2-7 | TRBV7-8 | ASSRGLLYEQY
TRBJ1-4 | TRBV2 | ASSGGGASEEKLF
TRBJ2-7 | TRBV18 | ASSLGQDAYEQY
TRBJ1-5 | TRBV9 | ASSDITGAPGSNQPQH
TRBJ2-7 | TRBV7-8 | ASSHSRTYEQY
TRBJ1-4 | TRBV29-1 | SVVGQGALSEKLF
TRBJ1-1 | TRBV11-3 | ASSLKEGDPAF
TRBJ1-6 | TRBV7-2 | ASRPGTGLNSPLH
TRBJ1-1 | TRBV4-1 | ASSQGAARQNTEAF
TRBJ2-6 | TRBV28 | ASSLGGAGANVLT
TRBJ2-5 | TRBV6-2/TRBV6-3 | ASSSHLSGAEETQY
TRBJ2-1 | TRBV7-9 | ASSLTGQTYNEQF
TRBJ1-6 | TRBV7-9 | ASSLGGGNSPLH
TRBJ2-3 | TRBV14 | ASSEIWESTDTQY
TRBJ1-2 | TRBV4-3 | ASSQAAGTGYGYT
TRBJ1-2 | TRBV4-1 | ASSQDERVHGYT
TRBJ2-7 | TRBV7-7 | ASSLGQGSSYEQY
TRBJ2-2 | TRBV9 | ASSPLAGGTTGELF
TRBJ1-2 | TRBV21-1 | ASSKSQVNYGYT
TRBJ2-6 | TRBV11-2 | ASRTSGFSRGTGANVLT
TRBJ2-5 | TRBV27 | ASARGGYQETQY
TRBJ1-1 | TRBV7-2 | ASSWDRETEAF
TRBJ2-7 | TRBV4-3 | ASSQAQGYEQY
TRBJ1-2 | TRBV6-6 | ASSPDRSGGYT
TRBJ1-1 | TRBV6-2/TRBV6-3 | ASSYPDRGRLNTEAF
TRBJ1-3 | TRBV18 | ASSSDRSSGNTIY
TRBJ2-1 | TRBV19 | ASSIGQAGVNEQF
TRBJ1-1 | TRBV18 | ASSTDRDGGAF
TRBJ2-1 | TRBV7-2 | ASSLGSGSTYNEQF
TRBJ2-3 | TRBV30 | AWNRDRGPTDTQY
TRBJ2-1 | TRBV7-2 | ASSLAGAGYNEQF
TRBJ2-1 | TRBV25-1 | ASSEASGGNNEQF
TRBJ2-7 | TRBV7-8 | ASSLSTGGEQY